This T cell receptor beta chain was recorded in a study of T and B cells in COVID-19 patients. Study findings and constraints: Exclusive to the recovered cohort were 2,331 TCR clusters, around 30 of them with low generation probability.

The CDR3 has 12 amino acids. Trimming took 4 bases from V and 0 from J, leaving 4 bases between them. Of note for this clonotype: Its antigen is undetermined.

Blood genomic DNA input for TRB amplification was 250-500 ng. TRB rearrangements were amplified by multiplex PCR with BIOMED2 TRB-A/B primers. MiXCR was run by TCRdb on the multiplex PCR reads, yielding one entry per CDR3 protein. The profile covers about 8,900 distinct CDR3 sequences, with approximately 37% appearing a single time and less than 70% taken by the ten largest. V and J are TRBV12-3 or TRBV12-4 and TRBJ2-7; D unresolved. This receptor was identified in a human donor with active COVID-19. What was sequenced was blood. In nucleotides, the CDR3 is TGTGCCAGCAGTTCAGACTCCTACGAGCAGTACTTC. Its protein is CASSSDSYEQYF.